This entry is about one TCR beta chain. As yet, its antigen is unknown. Germline values: CDR1 KGHSH, CDR2 LQKENI. The germline V and J ends were trimmed by 1 base and 3 bases, with 11 bases remaining between them. This CDR3 has 15 residues. This sample is drawn from a study of OX40 agonist ivuxolimab in advanced cancers. Study information: Patients were treated with ivuxolimab, an agonistic anti-OX40 (CD134) antibody. Having had anti-PD-1, anti-PD-L1 or anti-CTLA-4 therapy before was allowed, and around 39% had some. All patients had ivuxolimab intravenously every 2 weeks at 0.01 to 10 mg/kg.

Study observations and caveats: Among expanded peripheral T cells, antigen specificity went undetermined.

Profiling relied on immunoSEQ multiplex PCR, and the TCRdb table lists in-frame clones only, not all of them. This table has around 66,000 clones, 85% appearing once. The chain is built from TRBV18 and TRBJ2-3; a weak D match, TRBD2 (7 bases). The sample here was CD4+ or CD8+ T cells sorted from blood, taken in a trial of the OX40 agonist ivuxolimab. The sequence came from an adult with an advanced solid tumor such as melanoma, head and neck, liver or kidney cancer. CDR3 bases: TGTGCCAGCTCACCACTCGGGGGGCTGACAGATACGCAGTATTTT. It encodes CASSPLGGLTDTQYF.